The 4 T cell receptor beta chains listed next were all sequenced from one sample in a study of molecular identifiers for immune sequencing clone quantification. TCRdb itself ran the PCR reads through MiXCR, one entry per CDR3 protein. The sample consists of about 100,000 distinct CDR3 sequences, 36% of them appearing once. Source material: naive CD8+ T cells from blood, with Jurkat cell RNA spiked in. The subset was: FACS-sorted CD8+CD4-CCR7+CD45RA+ naive T cells. All receptors come from a human donor in good health. Some libraries in this study had Jurkat cell RNA spiked in.

Regarding this clonotype: A much larger clone lies a single base off, so this may be a read error. The chain has TRBV7-6 and TRBJ2-7; D might be TRBD2 (5 bases). V was pared by 1 base and J by 7 bases, with 14 bases between. This CDR3 region has 14 residues. Per germline, CDR1 SGHVS and CDR2 FNYEAQ. DNA for the CDR3: TGTGCCAGCAGCTTAGGTCAGGTCGGACTGGAGCAGTACTTC. Amino acids: CASSLGQVGLEQYF.

The gene calls are TRBV29-1 and TRBJ2-1; the match to TRBD2 covers 11 bases. CDR3 length: 14 residues. V was pared by 4 bases and J by 10 bases, with 9 bases of the junction left unmatched. Germline-derived CDR1 and CDR2 are SQVTM and ANQGSEA. In nucleotides, the CDR3 is TGCAGCGTTGTTAGCGGGAGGGCCATGAGCGAGCAGTTCTTC. This translates into CSVVSGRAMSEQFF.

The genes are TRBV12-3 or TRBV12-4 and TRBJ2-3; the match to TRBD2 covers 10 bases. There are 15 residues in the CDR3. V lost 1 base to trimming and J lost 5 bases; unmatched junction nucleotides: 3. The CDR3: CASSLEVAGGDTQYF. The CDR3 nucleotides are TGTGCCAGCAGTTTAGAGGTAGCGGGAGGAGATACGCAGTATTTT.

The V gene is TRBV2, the J gene TRBJ2-5, with D possibly being TRBD1 or TRBD2 (6 bases each). The CDR3 sequence is 16 residues long. V was trimmed by 3 bases and J by 5 bases, leaving 19 bases between them. CDR1 is SNHLY and CDR2 is FYNNEI in the germline V gene. CDR3 region: CASSEESDGGVETQYF. CDR3 sequence (DNA): TGTGCCAGCAGTGAGGAATCTGACGGGGGCGTGGAGACCCAGTACTTC. The full variable domain, completed using reference TRBV2 and TRBJ2-5, is EPEVTQTPSHQVTQMGQEVILRCVPISNHLYFYWYRQILGQKVEFLVSFYNNEISEKSEIFDDQFSVERPDGSNFTLKIRSTKLEDSAMYFCASSEESDGGVETQYFGPGTRLLVL.